What follows are 7 T cell receptor beta chains derived from one specimen sequenced in a study of blood T cell repertoires in COVID-19. The method was immunoSEQ multiplex PCR; TCRdb's version includes in-frame clones alone and lacks a portion of them. The table shows about 130,000 clones, with approximately 86% occurring only once. The specimen was PBMCs or T cells enriched from blood (not recorded which). All receptors derive from a woman aged 50 to 65 who had recovered from COVID-19.

The gene calls are TRBV10-3 and TRBJ1-1, with 9 nucleotides matching TRBD1. With V trimmed by 6 bases and J by 0 bases, 5 bases remained unmatched. The CDR3 length is 15 residues. Looked up from germline, CDR1 is ENHRY and CDR2 is SYGVKD. CDR3 nucleotide sequence: TGTGCCATCAGAGTAACAGGGGGCCTGAACACTGAAGCTTTCTTT. Amino acid sequence: CAIRVTGGLNTEAFF.

CDR3 sequence (DNA): TGTGCCAGCAGCTTAGTTGGAGGACAGGGGGCCGAATTTAATTCACCCCTCCACTTT. It translates to CASSLVGGQGAEFNSPLHF. The chain combines TRBV7-9 with TRBJ1-6; 11 bases fit TRBD1. In germline, CDR1 is SEHNR, CDR2 FQNEAQ (reference sequence). The CDR3 consists of 19 residues. The junction had 11 bases not matched to a gene; V was cut back by 1 base and J by 6 bases.

The chain links TRBV27 to TRBJ2-4, with TRBD1 identical over 8 bases. The V and J ends lost 4 bases and 1 base, in that order; junction bases with no gene match: 9. CDR1 and CDR2 from the germline V gene are MNHEY and SMNVEV (reference sequence). The CDR3 has 17 amino acids. The CDR3 sequence is CASSSPGQVGAKNIQYF. CDR3 nucleotides: TGTGCCAGCAGTTCACCGGGACAGGTCGGGGCCAAAAACATTCAGTACTTC.

The chain couples TRBV7-9 to TRBJ1-2; 10 bases are a match to TRBD1. Trimming cost V 6 bases and J 3 bases; bases outside gene matches: 4. The CDR3 has 14 residues. Germline-derived CDR1 and CDR2 are SEHNR and FQNEAQ (reference sequence). CDR3 nucleotide sequence: TGTGCCAGCAGAGGGACAGGGGTCGACTATGGCTACACCTTC. Translation gives CASRGTGVDYGYTF.

V usage is TRBV5-8 and J usage is TRBJ1-2; D possibly corresponds to TRBD1 (6 bases). The CDR3 sequence is 14 residues long. V lost 2 bases, J lost 2 bases, and 10 bases lay in between. Germline CDR1 SGHTS, CDR2 YDEGEE. This CDR3 is CASSLYRVNYGYTF. Here the CDR3 DNA reads TGTGCCAGCAGCTTATACAGGGTCAACTATGGCTACACCTTC.

The chain is built from TRBV5-1 and TRBJ1-3; D gene ambiguous. Per the germline V gene, CDR1 is SGHRS and CDR2 is YFSETQ. The CDR3 spans 14 residues. The V and J ends lost 4 bases and 1 base respectively, with 9 bases between them. CDR3 nucleotide sequence: TGCGCCAGCAGCGCCGGAGGGTCTGGAAACACCATATATTTT. Amino acids: CASSAGGSGNTIYF.

This clone was found once. This rearrangement joins TRBV6-1 to TRBJ2-1, with a possible D match to TRBD1 (5 bases). The germline gives CDR1 MNHNS, CDR2 SASEGT. Trimming took 2 bases from V and 5 from J, leaving 19 bases between them. The CDR3 sequence is 17 residues long. The CDR3, as DNA: TGTGCCAGCAGTGAATTCGCCGGTGCTGGGGCTGACAATGAGCAGTTCTTC. Its protein product is CASSEFAGAGADNEQFF.